The 21 T cell receptor beta chains below were found in one sample sequenced in a study of blood T cells in healthy people across ages. A second PCR, run for roughly 7 to 12 cycles, used a sample-barcoded 5' primer plus a J-beta primer mix. Each CDR3 protein is one row after TCRdb ran MiXCR on the 5' RACE reads. The sample lists about 380,000 distinct CDR3 sequences, more than 45% occurring once. Source material: blood. The receptors were sampled from a man in his sixties in good health.

This chain joins TRBV7-2 and TRBJ1-3, with unresolved D. Germline values: CDR1 SGHTA, CDR2 FQGNSA. V dropped 5 bases and J dropped 0 bases, with 11 bases sitting between them. CDR3 length equals 15 residues. CDR3 residues: CASSPYLDSGNTIYF. The CDR3 coding sequence is TGTGCCAGCAGCCCTTACCTGGACTCTGGAAACACCATATATTTT.

The rearrangement uses TRBV7-3 and TRBJ2-3; D might be TRBD2 (6 bases). Germline CDR1 and CDR2: SGHTA and FQGTGA. The CDR3 covers 17 residues. V shed 0 bases and J shed 2 bases, with 15 bases lying between them. As DNA, the CDR3 is TGTGCCAGCAGCTTAACGGGAACTGGGGACTTCACAGATACGCAGTATTTT. It yields the protein CASSLTGTGDFTDTQYF.

The rearrangement uses TRBV12-3 or TRBV12-4 and TRBJ2-3, with D perhaps TRBD1 or TRBD2 (5 bases each). The CDR3 is 14 amino acids. Trimming pared 10 bases from V and 6 bases from J, leaving 20 bases between. The CDR3 is CATLGEQSRDTQYF. CDR3 coding DNA: TGTGCCACCCTAGGGGAGCAAAGTCGGGATACGCAGTATTTT.

This clonotype has only one observation. The chain uses TRBV7-2 and TRBJ2-1; 7 nucleotides align to TRBD1. After removal of 5 bases from V and 0 bases from J, the junction contained 4 bases not matched to a gene. CDR3 size: 15 residues. The germline gives CDR1 SGHTA, CDR2 FQGNSA. Here the CDR3 reads CASSPTGFSYNEQFF. CDR3 nucleotide sequence: TGTGCCAGCAGCCCGACAGGGTTCTCCTACAATGAGCAGTTCTTC.

Only a few counts were recorded for this clonotype. This chain connects TRBV29-1 to TRBJ2-3; 8 bases align to TRBD2. Germline CDR1 SQVTM, CDR2 ANQGSEA. V was pared by 6 bases and J by 5 bases, with 19 bases of the junction left unmatched. The CDR3 is 17 amino acids. Here the CDR3 reads CSVAPRGGGISGDTQYF. The CDR3 region has the DNA TGCAGCGTCGCCCCGAGGGGCGGGGGGATCTCCGGAGATACGCAGTATTTT.

This chain connects TRBV6-7 to TRBJ2-7; 10 bases line up with TRBD2. TRBV6-7 has ORF status, its function being uncertain. The J segment lost 5 bases and the V segment lost 10 bases, leaving 5 bases of the junction unmatched. The CDR3 runs 12 residues. The CDR3: CATVLAGDEQYF. The CDR3 bases are TGTGCCACCGTCCTAGCGGGGGACGAGCAGTACTTC.

For this clonotype: The germline gene is not matched at one end of the junction; a read error may be the cause. This chain joins TRBV7-2 and TRBJ2-1, with 16 bases that match TRBD2. CDR1 is SGHTA and CDR2 is FQGNSA in the germline V gene. CDR3 length: 18 amino acids. CDR3: CSSSRTGTSGRAGNEQFF. CDR3 DNA: TGTTCCAGCAGTCGCACTGGGACTAGCGGGAGGGCCGGGAATGAGCAGTTCTTC.

This chain links TRBV20-1 with TRBJ2-6; TRBD2 aligns across 9 bases. CDR3 size: 16 residues. Trimming at V came to 6 bases and at J to 2 bases, leaving 8 bases not matched to a gene. Germline V gene data show CDR1 as DFQATT and CDR2 as SNEGSKA (reference sequence). This chain's CDR3 is CSADFAGGTGANVLTF. Here the CDR3 DNA reads TGCAGTGCCGACTTTGCGGGAGGGACTGGGGCCAACGTCCTGACTTTC.

The table lists this clonotype with a few counts. V is TRBV6-2 or TRBV6-3 and J is TRBJ2-7, with a tentative D call TRBD1 (5 bases). Trimming took off 11 bases at V and 3 bases at J, with 23 bases between the two ends. CDR1 and CDR2 from the germline V gene are MNHEY and SVGEGT. The CDR3 spans 15 residues. The CDR3 DNA follows: TGTGCCGCCAGCACTTCGGCGCTAGGACACTACGAGCAGTACTTC. Translated: CAASTSALGHYEQYF.

This clonotype was seen more than once but under ten times. Here the CDR3 reads CSVVWQTNEQFF. The CDR3 nucleotides are TGCAGCGTTGTATGGCAGACCAATGAGCAGTTCTTC. The V and J genes are TRBV29-1 and TRBJ2-1; D is unresolved. V lost 4 bases and J lost 6, with 10 bases in between. CDR1 is SQVTM, CDR2 ANQGSEA, per germline. The CDR3 has 12 residues.

This chain links TRBV29-1 with TRBJ2-1, with a weak D call TRBD2 (6 bases). The germline gives CDR1 SQVTM, CDR2 ANQGSEA. With 6 bases removed from V and 9 bases from J, the gap between germline ends came to 21 bases. The CDR3 contains 14 residues. The CDR3: CSVSPGRGMIEQFF. The DNA for the CDR3 is TGCAGCGTCTCCCCCGGGAGAGGGATGATTGAGCAGTTCTTC.

V usage is TRBV12-3 or TRBV12-4 and J usage is TRBJ2-1; 13 bases line up with TRBD2. V shed 5 bases, J shed 8 bases, and the junction held 6 bases outside the gene matches. CDR3 size: 15 residues. CDR3 protein: CASSPLAGGGYEQFF. The CDR3 DNA follows: TGTGCCAGCAGTCCACTAGCGGGGGGGGGGTATGAGCAGTTCTTC.

This chain uses TRBV5-5 with TRBJ1-4; D call uncertain. The germline gives CDR1 SGHKS, CDR2 YYEKEE (reference sequence). V lost 4 bases, J lost 0 bases, and 10 bases lay in between. The length of the CDR3 is 15 residues. The CDR3 bases are TGTGCCAGCAGCGCTTTGACTGCAACTAATGAAAAACTGTTTTTT. Translated, it gives CASSALTATNEKLFF.

This chain connects TRBV20-1 to TRBJ1-5; the match to TRBD1 covers 9 bases. The J segment lost 4 bases and the V segment lost 1 base, leaving 5 bases of the junction unmatched. Germline loops: CDR1 DFQATT, CDR2 SNEGSKA (reference sequence). The CDR3 extends over 15 amino acids. In nucleotides, the CDR3 is TGCAGTGCTAGAGGCCCGACAGGGGGGAATCAGCCCCAGCATTTT. This codes for CSARGPTGGNQPQHF.

As concerns this clonotype: A much larger clone lies a single base off, so this may be a read error. The chain joins TRBV27 to TRBJ2-1, with a weak D call TRBD2 (6 bases). V was trimmed by 5 bases and J by 5 bases, leaving 13 bases between them. The CDR3 is 14 residues long. Germline V CDR1 and CDR2: MNHEY, SMNVEV (reference sequence). The CDR3 DNA is TGTGCCAGCAGTCCGGGACTGCTCCACAATGAGCAGTTCTTC. Translating it yields CASSPGLLHNEQFF.

This clonotype was found a few times. The V call is TRBV3-1, the J call TRBJ2-7; no firm D call. CDR1 and CDR2 from the germline V gene are LGHDT and YNNKEL (reference sequence). The CDR3 spans 13 residues. V lost 3 bases and J lost 2, with 8 bases in between. CDR3 loop: CASSHWGPYEQYF. The CDR3 nucleotides read TGTGCCAGCAGCCACTGGGGTCCCTACGAGCAGTACTTC.

The gene calls are TRBV6-1 and TRBJ2-7; 10 positions agree with TRBD2. CDR3 length: 17 residues. From germline, CDR1 is MNHNS and CDR2 SASEGT. V lost 4 bases, J lost 7 bases, and 16 bases stayed unmatched. DNA for the CDR3: TGTGCCAGCAGTGGCAGCGGGGGGGGCGCTGCCTACAATGAGCAGTACTTC. It encodes CASSGSGGGAAYNEQYF.

J is TRBJ1-6 and V is TRBV18; tentative D call: TRBD1 (5 bases). The germline gives CDR1 KGHSH, CDR2 LQKENI. With 4 bases removed from V and 0 bases from J, the gap between germline ends came to 10 bases. This CDR3 has 16 residues. CDR3 residues: CASSLGPSSYNSPLHF. The CDR3 DNA sequence: TGTGCCAGCTCACTGGGACCGAGCTCCTATAATTCACCCCTCCACTTT.

The J gene is TRBJ1-1, the V gene TRBV20-1; D gene ambiguous. CDR1 is DFQATT and CDR2 is SNEGSKA in the germline V gene (reference sequence). Deletions cut 3 bases from V and 4 bases from J, with 9 bases between. The CDR3 length is 12 residues. In nucleotides, the CDR3 is TGCAGTGCTAGGAAGGGTTTCACTGAAGCTTTCTTT. Encoded protein: CSARKGFTEAFF.

This clonotype was counted only a few times. The chain couples TRBV3-1 to TRBJ2-7; D is possibly TRBD1 or TRBD2 (5 bases each). TRBJ2-5 matches the DNA end more closely, so the J call is doubtful. Germline values: CDR1 LGHDT, CDR2 YNNKEL (reference sequence). The length of the CDR3 is 12 residues. The CDR3 reads CASNSAGETQYF. The DNA for the CDR3 is TGTGCCAGCAATAGCGCAGGGGAGACCCAGTACTTC.

This clonotype has only a few counts. Germline is not matched at one junction end, which may reflect a read error. This sequence joins TRBV10-3 and TRBJ2-1, with D possibly TRBD1 on 5 matching bases. The CDR3 contains 13 residues. Germline V gene data show CDR1 as ENHRY and CDR2 as SYGVKD. DNA for the CDR3: TGTGCCGTCAGGGCGAGCTCCTACAATGAGCAGTTCTTC. Its protein is CAVRASSYNEQFF.